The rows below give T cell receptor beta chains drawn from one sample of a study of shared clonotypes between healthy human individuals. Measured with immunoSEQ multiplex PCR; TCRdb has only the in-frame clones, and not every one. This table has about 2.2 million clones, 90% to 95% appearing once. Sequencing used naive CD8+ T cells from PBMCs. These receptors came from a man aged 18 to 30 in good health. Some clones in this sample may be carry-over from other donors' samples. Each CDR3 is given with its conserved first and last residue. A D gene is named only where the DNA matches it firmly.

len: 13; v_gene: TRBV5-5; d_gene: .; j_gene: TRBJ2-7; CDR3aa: CASSPDSDYEQYF
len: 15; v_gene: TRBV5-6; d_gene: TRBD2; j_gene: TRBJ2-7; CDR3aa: CASSDTSGSTYEQYF
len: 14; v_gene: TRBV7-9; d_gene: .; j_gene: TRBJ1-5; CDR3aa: CASSLSGEIQPQHF
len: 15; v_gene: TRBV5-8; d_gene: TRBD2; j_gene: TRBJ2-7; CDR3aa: CASSLLAGLSYEQYF
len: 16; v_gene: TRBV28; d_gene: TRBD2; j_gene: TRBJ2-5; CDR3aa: CASSRPPREGQETQYF
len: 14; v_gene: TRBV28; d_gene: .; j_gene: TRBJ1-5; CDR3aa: CASSLQDFNQPQHF
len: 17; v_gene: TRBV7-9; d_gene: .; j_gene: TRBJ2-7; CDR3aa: CASSSGGLGLRADEQYF
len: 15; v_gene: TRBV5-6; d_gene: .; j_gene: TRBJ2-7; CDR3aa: CASSWGNLRTGEQYF
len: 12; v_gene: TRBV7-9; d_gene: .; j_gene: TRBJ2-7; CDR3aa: CASSLHSYEQYF
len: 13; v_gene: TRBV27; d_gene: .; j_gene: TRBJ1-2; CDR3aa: CASSSQGNYGYTF
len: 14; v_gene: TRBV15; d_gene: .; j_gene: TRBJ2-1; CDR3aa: CATSVEGAMNEQFF
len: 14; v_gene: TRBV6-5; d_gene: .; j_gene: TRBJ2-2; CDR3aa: CASSYVLDTGELFF
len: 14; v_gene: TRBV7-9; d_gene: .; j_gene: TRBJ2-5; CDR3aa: CAAFEGDSGETQYF
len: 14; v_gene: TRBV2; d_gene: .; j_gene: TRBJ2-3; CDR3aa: CASSHGLATDTQYF
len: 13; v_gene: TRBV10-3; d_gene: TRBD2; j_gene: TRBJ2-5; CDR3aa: CAIRTSGKETQYF
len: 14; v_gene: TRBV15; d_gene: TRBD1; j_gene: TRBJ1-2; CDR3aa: CATSRVTGAAGYTF
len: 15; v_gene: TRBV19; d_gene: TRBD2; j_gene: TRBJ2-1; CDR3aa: CASSPTSGVYNEQFF
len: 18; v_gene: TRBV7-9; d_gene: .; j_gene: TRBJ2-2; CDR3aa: CASSSSNKGTPNTGELFF
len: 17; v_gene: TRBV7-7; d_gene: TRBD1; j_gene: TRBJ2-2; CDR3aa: CASSYEVLAGGSGELFF
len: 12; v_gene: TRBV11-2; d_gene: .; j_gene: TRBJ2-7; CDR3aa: CASSRGRYEQYF
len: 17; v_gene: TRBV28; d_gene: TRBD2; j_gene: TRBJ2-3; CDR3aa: CASRLFLLASSTDTQYF
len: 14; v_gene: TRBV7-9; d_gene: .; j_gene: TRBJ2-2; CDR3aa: CASSSTGRPGELFF
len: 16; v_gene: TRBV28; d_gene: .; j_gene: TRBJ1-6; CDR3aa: CASSLTLTGVNSPLHF
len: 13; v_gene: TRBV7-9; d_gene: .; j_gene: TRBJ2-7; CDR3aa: CASSPTSSYEQYF
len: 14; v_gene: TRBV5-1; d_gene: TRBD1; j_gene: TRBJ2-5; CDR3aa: CASSLMGQQETQYF
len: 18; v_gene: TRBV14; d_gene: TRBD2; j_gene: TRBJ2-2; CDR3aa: CASSQAPGLGWNAGELFF
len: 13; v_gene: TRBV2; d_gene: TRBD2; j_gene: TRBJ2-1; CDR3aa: CASTPGRGNEQFF
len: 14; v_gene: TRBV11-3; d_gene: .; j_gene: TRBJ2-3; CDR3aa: CASSLTGYTDTQYF
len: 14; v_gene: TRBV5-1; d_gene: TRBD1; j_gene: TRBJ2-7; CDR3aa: CASSLVGQGHEQYF
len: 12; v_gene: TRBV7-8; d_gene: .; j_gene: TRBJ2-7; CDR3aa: CASSYSSDEQYF
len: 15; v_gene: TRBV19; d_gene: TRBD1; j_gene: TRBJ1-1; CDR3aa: CASSPAGQGDYEAFF
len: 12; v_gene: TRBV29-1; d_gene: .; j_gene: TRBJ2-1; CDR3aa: CSVETVYNEQFF
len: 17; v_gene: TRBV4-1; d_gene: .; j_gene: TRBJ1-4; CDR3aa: CASSQRSKGINNEKLFF
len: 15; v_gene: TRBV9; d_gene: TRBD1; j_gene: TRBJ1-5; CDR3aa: CAGTRDRAVNQPQHF
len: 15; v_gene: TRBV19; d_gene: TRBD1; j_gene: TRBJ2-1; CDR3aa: CASSIWQGANNEQFF
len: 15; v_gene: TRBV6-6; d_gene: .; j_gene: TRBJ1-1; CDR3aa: CASSSKGGRYTEAFF
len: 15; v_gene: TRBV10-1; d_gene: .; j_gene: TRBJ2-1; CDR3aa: CASSKKGNLRNEQFF
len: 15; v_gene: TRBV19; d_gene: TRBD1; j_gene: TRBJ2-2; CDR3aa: CASSTDRGGKRELFF
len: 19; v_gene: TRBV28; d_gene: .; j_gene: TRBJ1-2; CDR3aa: CASSLRFRQQGRFNYGYTF
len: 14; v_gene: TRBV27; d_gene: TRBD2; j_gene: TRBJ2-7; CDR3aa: CASSLLAGGHEQYF
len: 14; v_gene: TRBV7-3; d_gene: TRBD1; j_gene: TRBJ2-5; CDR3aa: CASSLTQGAETQYF
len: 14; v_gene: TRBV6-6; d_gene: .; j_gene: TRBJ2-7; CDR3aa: CASSYEGFGYEQYF
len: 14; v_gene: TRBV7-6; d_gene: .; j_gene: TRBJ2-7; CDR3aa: CASSLAGGMYEQYF
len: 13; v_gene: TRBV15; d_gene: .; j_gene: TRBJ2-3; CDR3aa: CATSPVGTDTQYF
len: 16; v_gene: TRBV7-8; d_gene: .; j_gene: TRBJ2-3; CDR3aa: CASSLGGTGRTDTQYF
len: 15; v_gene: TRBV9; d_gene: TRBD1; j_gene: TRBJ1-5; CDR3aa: CASTPGQDSNQPQHF
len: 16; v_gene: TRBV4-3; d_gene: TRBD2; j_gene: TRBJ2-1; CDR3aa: CASSQVAGVLGNEQFF
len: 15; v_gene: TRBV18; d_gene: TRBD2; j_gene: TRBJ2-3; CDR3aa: CASSPLAGGGDTQYF
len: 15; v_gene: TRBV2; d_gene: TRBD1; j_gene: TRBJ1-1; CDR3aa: CASSDATGENTEAFF